The 3 T cell receptor beta chains given below trace back to one sample, sequenced in a study of blood T cell repertoires in COVID-19. Sequencing was performed with immunoSEQ multiplex PCR; in TCRdb, only in-frame clones are kept and a portion is missing. Altogether about 410,000 clones are present, roughly 89% being singletons, with the ten largest covering roughly 1.4%. Sequencing was carried out using peripheral blood. These receptors were obtained from a woman younger than 45 with active or convalescent COVID-19.

The V call is TRBV7-9, the J call TRBJ2-7, with a possible D match to TRBD2 (5 bases). CDR1 SEHNR and CDR2 FQNEAQ come from the germline V gene (reference sequence). CDR3 size: 12 residues. Trimming took off 4 bases at V and 7 bases at J, with 11 bases between the two ends. Here the CDR3 reads CASSSEVWEQYF. The DNA for the CDR3 is TGTGCCAGCAGCTCGGAGGTCTGGGAGCAGTACTTC.

This clone occurred once. This sample includes further DNA sequences coding for the same CDR3. V and J are TRBV3-1 (or the pseudogene TRBV3-2) and TRBJ2-1; 9 bases match TRBD2. The CDR3 has 16 residues. The junction had 9 bases not matched to a gene; V was cut back by 4 bases and J by 5 bases. Germline CDR1 reads LGHDT; CDR2 reads YNNKEL (reference sequence). For the CDR3, the DNA is TGTGCCAGCAGCCTGGGTGGTGCGGGGGGGAACAATGAGCAGTTCTTC. It encodes CASSLGGAGGNNEQFF.

The gene calls are TRBV3-1 (or the pseudogene TRBV3-2) and TRBJ1-1, with 8 bases lining up with TRBD1. This CDR3 has 17 amino acids. Germline trimming cut 0 bases from V and 4 bases from J; bases unmatched to any gene: 10. Looked up from germline, CDR1 is LGHDT and CDR2 is YNNKEL (reference sequence). Here the CDR3 DNA reads TGTGCCAGCAGCCAAGAGGGACAGGCACACGAGGGCACTGAAGCTTTCTTT. This sequence encodes CASSQEGQAHEGTEAFF.